The present entry profiles one TCR beta chain with its context. The entry originates in a study of T cell responses to AZD1222 COVID-19 vaccine. Trimming shortened V by 11 bases and J by 3 bases, and 16 bases separated the two germline ends. Germline CDR1 reads LNHNV; CDR2 reads YYDKDF (reference sequence). The CDR3 is 13 amino acids. Profiled with immunoSEQ multiplex PCR; TCRdb holds only in-frame clones, not every one. The sample holds 80,000 to 100,000 clones, around nine tenths seen once. The sequences come from peripheral blood, collected on day 0 of MenACWY control vaccination. The J gene is TRBJ1-1, the V gene TRBV15; D not certain. The TCR was taken from an adult in good health. CDR3 DNA sequence: TGTGCCTCTAGAAGAGGGAGTCACACTGAAGCTTTCTTT. Protein product: CASRRGSHTEAFF.